The 12 T cell receptor beta chains given below trace back to one sample, sequenced in a study of T cell repertoires in cytomegalovirus infection. One entry per CDR3 protein results from TCRdb running MiXCR on the reads. This sample yields some 680,000 distinct CDR3 sequences, of which approximately 34% are seen a single time; 2.5% to 3.5% belongs to the top ten. Sequencing was carried out using PBMCs. All receptors come from a human donor in good health (CMV status not recorded). Some clones in this sample may be carry-over from other donors' samples.

The genes are TRBV18 and TRBJ2-7, with D perhaps matching TRBD2 (5 bases). Trimming removed 0 bases at V and 3 bases at J, with 12 bases between. Germline V gene lookup returns CDR1 KGHSH and CDR2 LQKENI. This CDR3 is 15 amino acids long. The CDR3 DNA reads as TGTGCCAGCTCACCACCTAGCGCAGGCCTCTACGAGCAGTACTTC. Its protein is CASSPPSAGLYEQYF.

The chain is built from TRBV7-9 and TRBJ2-5; no firm D call. The CDR3 is made up of 13 amino acids. V shed 2 bases and J shed 0 bases, with 4 bases lying between them. In germline, CDR1 is SEHNR, CDR2 FQNEAQ (reference sequence). The chain's CDR3 is CASSLNHQETQYF. CDR3 DNA sequence: TGTGCCAGCAGCTTAAACCACCAAGAGACCCAGTACTTC.

This clonotype appeared a few times. This chain links TRBV6-5 with TRBJ1-3; TRBD1 aligns across 7 bases. Trimming took 1 base from V and 3 from J; bases not matched to a gene: 9. Germline V gives CDR1 MNHEY, CDR2 SVGAGI. The CDR3 has 17 residues. CDR3 sequence (DNA): TGTGCCAGCAGTTACTTTTATCGAGGGGGCGGTGGAAACACCATATATTTT. Translating gives CASSYFYRGGGGNTIYF.

V gene TRBV19 combines with J gene TRBJ2-5; D not certain. This CDR3 spans 12 amino acids. Trimming pared 4 bases from V and 9 bases from J, leaving 12 bases between. Per germline, CDR1 LNHDA and CDR2 SQIVND (reference sequence). CDR3 nucleotides: TGTGCCAGTAGTACCAGTTTCGAGCCCCAGTACTTC. Protein: CASSTSFEPQYF.

The V gene is TRBV10-3, the J gene TRBJ1-1; the match to TRBD1 covers 9 bases. CDR3 length: 14 amino acids. Losses at the gene ends were 5 bases for V and 1 base for J; bases not matched to a gene: 2. CDR1 and CDR2 from the germline V gene are ENHRY and SYGVKD. The CDR3 sequence is CAISTDRGNTEAFF. In DNA, the CDR3 is TGTGCCATCAGTACGGACAGGGGGAACACTGAAGCTTTCTTT.

The chain has TRBV6-2 or TRBV6-3 and TRBJ1-5; TRBD1 is a possible D gene (5 bases). CDR1 and CDR2 (germline): MNHEY, SVGEGT. The germline V and J ends were trimmed by 4 bases and 6 bases, with 13 bases remaining between them. This CDR3 has 14 residues. Here the CDR3 reads CASSLVEGIQPQHF. The CDR3 DNA sequence: TGTGCCAGCAGTTTGGTGGAGGGGATTCAGCCCCAGCATTTT.

V is TRBV28 and J is TRBJ1-2; D is possibly TRBD1 (5 bases). The CDR3 consists of 16 residues. Between the trimmed V and J ends, which lost 2 bases and 3 bases, there was a span of 16 bases. The germline CDR1 and CDR2 sequences are MDHEN and SYDVKM. The CDR3 is CASSLRRGKWHYGYTF. The DNA of the CDR3 is TGTGCCAGCAGTTTACGCCGGGGGAAGTGGCACTATGGCTACACCTTC.

Here the CDR3 reads CASSVSSVNSGNTIYF. As DNA, the CDR3 is TGTGCCAGCAGCGTATCCTCCGTCAACTCTGGAAACACCATATATTTT. This chain links TRBV9 with TRBJ1-3, with D unresolved. The CDR3 totals 16 residues. Germline values: CDR1 SGDLS, CDR2 YYNGEE. Trimming stripped 1 base from V and 0 bases from J, with 11 bases between.

The gene calls are TRBV28 and TRBJ2-1; D gene unclear. This CDR3 is 13 amino acids long. Between the trimmed V and J ends, which lost 8 bases and 7 bases, there was a span of 15 bases. Germline loops: CDR1 MDHEN, CDR2 SYDVKM. In DNA, the CDR3 is TGTGCCAGCTGCGCTACCCCATTTAATGAGCAGTTCTTC. It encodes CASCATPFNEQFF.

This clonotype was seen many times. The chain is built from TRBV7-2 and TRBJ2-5, with TRBD2 as a possible D gene (6 bases). CDR1 is SGHTA, CDR2 FQGNSA, per germline. Trimming shortened V by 1 base and J by 4 bases, and 10 bases separated the two germline ends. CDR3 length: 14 amino acids. CDR3 bases: TGTGCCAGCAGCTTAGAAGGACTATCAGAGACCCAGTACTTC. Translating it yields CASSLEGLSETQYF.

This clonotype was counted a few times. This chain joins TRBV29-1 and TRBJ2-1, with D possibly TRBD2 on 6 matching bases. This CDR3 region has 11 residues. The germline CDR1 and CDR2 sequences are SQVTM and ANQGSEA. V lost 6 bases, J lost 6 bases, and 9 bases lay in between. DNA of the CDR3: TGCAGCGTCGCGCGGGGCAATGAGCAGTTCTTC. Its translation: CSVARGNEQFF.

The table lists this clonotype with a few counts. The chain has TRBV12-3 or TRBV12-4 and TRBJ2-1; D ambiguous. Trimming shortened V by 2 bases and J by 9 bases, and 11 bases separated the two germline ends. The CDR3 runs to 13 residues. The CDR3 loop reads CASSLMTWGEQFF. The CDR3 region has the DNA TGTGCCAGCAGTTTAATGACGTGGGGTGAGCAGTTCTTC.